Listed here are 16 T cell receptor beta chains from one sample, sequenced in a study of T cells after yellow fever vaccination (dated by TCRdb to between 2019 and 2020). The treatment or condition label, read with the paper, signifies: live attenuated yellow fever vaccine strain. Receptor amplification or capture employed 5' RACE. Instrument used: Illumina HiSeq 2500. Starting from the raw public reads, TCRdb applied fastp trimming at Q25, assembled clones with MiXCR and retained in-frame beta chains. Every entry covers one CDR3 protein and lists the most common genes and DNA from its rows. Recorded for this sample are 200,000 to 250,000 distinct CDR3 sequences; 6.5% to 8.5% of them occurred a single time. Over 0.65% of the sample goes to the ten largest clones. Specimen: CD4+ T cells sorted from PBMCs, collected 15 days after the yellow fever booster vaccination. These receptors all come from a man in his thirties or forties who received the YFV17D yellow fever vaccine.

This clonotype has a handful of counts. The chain couples TRBV28 to TRBJ2-1; the D gene could be TRBD1 or TRBD2 (5 bases each). Germline values: CDR1 MDHEN, CDR2 SYDVKM. CDR3 length equals 14 residues. Trimming shortened V by 5 bases and J by 7 bases, and 15 bases separated the two germline ends. In nucleotides, the CDR3 is TGTGCCAGCAGTCTCGGGGACGAGGGAAATGAGCAGTTCTTC. Amino acid sequence: CASSLGDEGNEQFF.

The chain links TRBV5-4 to TRBJ2-7; no clear D. The length of the CDR3 is 15 residues. Trimming removed 0 bases at V and 5 bases at J, with 15 bases between. CDR1 and CDR2 from the germline V gene are SGHNT and YYREEE (reference sequence). The CDR3 here is CASSLDLSRLDEQYF. The CDR3 DNA reads TGTGCCAGCAGCTTGGATTTATCCAGGCTGGACGAGCAGTACTTC. The full variable domain, completed using reference TRBV5-4 and TRBJ2-7, is ETGVTQSPTHLIKTRGQQVTLRCSSQSGHNTVSWYQQALGQGPQFIFQYYREEENGRGNFPPRFSGLQFPNYSSELNVNALELDDSALYLCASSLDLSRLDEQYFGPGTRLTVT.

This clonotype has more than one count but fewer than ten. The V and J genes are TRBV5-4 and TRBJ2-3, with 9 nucleotides matching TRBD2. Losses at the gene ends were 1 base for V and 1 base for J; bases not matched to a gene: 4. The V gene's germline CDR1 is SGHNT and CDR2 YYREEE (reference sequence). CDR3 length equals 16 residues. The CDR3 region is CASSLMAGGGTDTQYF. The CDR3 coding sequence is TGTGCCAGCAGCTTGATGGCGGGAGGGGGCACAGATACGCAGTATTTT.

This clonotype has at least ten counts. The CDR3 nucleotides are TGCAGTGCTACTGTCGGCCGGCCGTACAATGAGCAGTTCTTC. Encoded protein: CSATVGRPYNEQFF. The V gene is TRBV20-1, the J gene TRBJ2-1, with no clear D. The CDR3 is 14 residues long. V shed 4 bases and J shed 4 bases, with 14 bases lying between them. CDR1 is DFQATT, CDR2 SNEGSKA, per germline (reference sequence).

In its sample, this clonotype was seen many times. The gene calls are TRBV5-1 and TRBJ2-3, with D unclear. Trimming cost V 3 bases and J 9 bases, with 14 bases left between them. The germline CDR1 and CDR2 sequences are SGHRS and YFSETQ. CDR3 size: 13 residues. Here the CDR3 DNA reads TGCGCCAGCAGCTCGTCAAGGGCCCTAACGCAGTATTTT. Translating gives CASSSSRALTQYF. Drawing the rest from reference TRBV5-1 and TRBJ2-3, the complete variable domain is KAGVTQTPRYLIKTRGQQVTLSCSPISGHRSVSWYQQTPGQGLQFLFEYFSETQRNKGNFPGRFSGRQFSNSRSEMNVSTLELGDSALYLCASSSSRALTQYFGPGTRLTVL.

This clonotype turned up a few times. The chain carries TRBV7-2 and TRBJ2-7, with 9 bases fitting TRBD1. V shed 5 bases and J 3 bases; nucleotides not matched to a gene: 5. CDR1 is SGHTA, CDR2 FQGNSA, per germline. The CDR3 is 14 amino acids. CDR3 region: CASSADRGGYEQYF. The CDR3 region has the DNA TGTGCCAGCAGCGCGGACAGGGGAGGCTACGAGCAGTACTTC.

This clonotype has only a few counts. The genes are TRBV10-3 and TRBJ1-2; 7 bases fit TRBD1. Germline V gene data show CDR1 as ENHRY and CDR2 as SYGVKD. CDR3 length equals 16 residues. V lost 7 bases to trimming and J lost 6 bases; unmatched junction nucleotides: 17. The DNA of the CDR3 is TGTGCCATCAATACAGGGGAGAACGGCTCGGGTGATGGCTACACCTTC. It translates to CAINTGENGSGDGYTF.

This chain joins TRBV10-3 and TRBJ2-7, with 13 positions matching TRBD2. With 6 bases clipped from V and 3 bases from J, the junction kept 2 bases outside the gene matches. The CDR3 is made up of 14 amino acids. Germline lookup yields CDR1 ENHRY and CDR2 SYGVKD. The CDR3 here is CAIRGTSGDYEQYF. The CDR3 DNA is TGTGCCATCAGGGGGACTAGCGGGGACTACGAGCAGTACTTC.

This clonotype was counted a few times. V usage is TRBV7-9 and J usage is TRBJ2-3; D may match TRBD1 or TRBD2 (5 bases each). V was cut by 3 bases and J by 3 bases, with 10 bases left in between. The CDR3 extends over 14 amino acids. Germline assignment: CDR1 SEHNR and CDR2 FQNEAQ (reference sequence). The CDR3 bases are TGTGCCAGCAGCTTTTGGGGGTTGACAGATACGCAGTATTTT. Amino acids: CASSFWGLTDTQYF.

This clonotype appeared a few times. The chain couples TRBV5-1 to TRBJ2-4; no firm D call. This CDR3 is 14 amino acids long. Trimming left V 4 bases short and J 8 bases short, with 16 bases between. Germline-derived CDR1 and CDR2 are SGHRS and YFSETQ. The CDR3 here is CASSPMVGTDIQYF. CDR3 bases: TGCGCCAGCAGCCCGATGGTTGGTACGGACATTCAGTACTTC.

This clonotype turned up a few times. The chain links TRBV3-1 to TRBJ2-2; 7 nucleotides align to TRBD1. V dropped 6 bases and J dropped 1; count of bases not matched to a gene: 2. The CDR3 contains 14 residues. Germline CDR1 reads LGHDT; CDR2 reads YNNKEL (reference sequence). The CDR3 DNA follows: TGTGCCAGCAGATGGACAGGGAACACCGGGGAGCTGTTTTTT. Protein sequence: CASRWTGNTGELFF.

This clonotype showed up just a few times. The chain recombines TRBV20-1 with TRBJ2-1, with 10 bases aligning to TRBD2. V lost 5 bases and J lost 4; bases outside the gene matches: 8. The CDR3 is made up of 15 amino acids. In germline, CDR1 is DFQATT, CDR2 SNEGSKA (reference sequence). Here the CDR3 DNA reads TGCAGTGCTCCCCTCCCTAGCGGGGGTTACAATGAGCAGTTCTTC. This codes for CSAPLPSGGYNEQFF.

In regard to this clonotype: Just one base apart from a much larger clone, this may be a read error. The chain employs TRBV3-1 and TRBJ1-1, with D unclear. Trimming took 4 bases from V and 6 from J, leaving 12 bases between them. The CDR3 runs to 13 residues. Germline CDR1 is LGHDT and CDR2 is YNNKEL (reference sequence). The CDR3, as DNA: TGTGCCAGCAGCCTGATTTTGAGCTCTGAAGCTTTCTTT. Translated, it gives CASSLILSSEAFF.

V usage is TRBV7-2 and J usage is TRBJ2-2, with unresolved D. Germline CDR1 and CDR2: SGHTA and FQGNSA. The CDR3 is 13 amino acids. V was shortened by 6 bases and J by 3 bases, with 8 bases between the two germline ends. The DNA of the CDR3 is TGTGCCAGCAGTCCTCAGTACACCGGGGAGCTGTTTTTT. It encodes CASSPQYTGELFF.

This clonotype was observed at least ten times. The rearrangement joins TRBV4-3 to TRBJ2-7, with D unclear. V was clipped by 3 bases and J by 5 bases, with 14 bases between them. Germline V lookup: CDR1 LGHNA, CDR2 YSLEER. The CDR3 is made up of 14 amino acids. CDR3 region: CASSHTGPTDEQYF. The CDR3 DNA is TGCGCCAGCAGCCATACCGGGCCCACTGACGAGCAGTACTTC.

This clonotype was observed a few times. The chain joins TRBV15 to TRBJ2-1; TRBD2 is a possible D gene (6 bases). The V end was cut by 0 bases, the J end by 5 bases, with 14 bases between. CDR1 LNHNV and CDR2 YYDKDF come from the germline V gene (reference sequence). This CDR3 has 16 amino acids. CDR3 sequence: CATSRDRGSPHNEQFF. CDR3 sequence (DNA): TGTGCCACCAGCAGAGATCGGGGGTCGCCTCACAATGAGCAGTTCTTC. Full variable domain (rest looked up from reference TRBV15 and TRBJ2-1): DAMVIQNPRYQVTQFGKPVTLSCSQTLNHNVMYWYQQKSSQAPKLLFHYYDKDFNNEADTPDNFQSRRPNTSFCFLDIRSPGLGDTAMYLCATSRDRGSPHNEQFFGPGTRLTVL.